A selection of T cell receptor beta chains follows, all from one sample in a study of T cell responses to AZD1222 COVID-19 vaccine. Assay: immunoSEQ multiplex PCR; the TCRdb copy retains only in-frame clones and omits some. Among 150,000 to 200,000 clones, around 86% were seen once, and the ten largest hold less than 3%. Sequencing used peripheral blood, obtained on day 0 of MenACWY control vaccination. The receptors originated from an adult in good health. CDR3s include the opening cysteine and the closing phenylalanine or tryptophan. D genes are given only for firm matches. Where a row states a size, it is once, few, many or the class of an expanded clone; other rows omit it.

d_gene	j_gene	v_gene	abundance	CDR3nt	CDR3aa
.	TRBJ1-3	TRBV6-1	.	TGTGCCAGCAGTGACAGGGCGTACTCTGGAAACACCATATATTTT	CASSDRAYSGNTIYF
.	TRBJ1-2	TRBV6-2/TRBV6-3	.	TGTGCCAGCAGTTACGCCCCGGCGAGAGGCAGCTATGGCTACACCTTC	CASSYAPARGSYGYTF
TRBD1	TRBJ2-7	TRBV9	.	TGTGCCAGCAGCGATGGGTACGGACAGGGGCTTTACGAGCAGTACTTC	CASSDGYGQGLYEQYF
TRBD1	TRBJ1-5	TRBV6-5	.	TGTGCCAGCAGTTACCGGGACAGATATCAGCCCCAGCATTTT	CASSYRDRYQPQHF
.	TRBJ1-2	TRBV14	.	TGTGCCAGCAGCCGGACCCTGAGCGGTGGCTACACCTTC	CASSRTLSGGYTF
.	TRBJ2-7	TRBV7-9	.	TGTGCCAGCAGCCCCTCCTTGGCAGGGGATAGCTCCTACGAGCAGTACTTC	CASSPSLAGDSSYEQYF
.	TRBJ1-1	TRBV19	.	TGTGCCAGTAGTATTACGAAGAACACTGAAGCTTTCTTT	CASSITKNTEAFF
.	TRBJ2-6	TRBV5-6	.	TGTGCCAGCAGCAGCCCTAATGGCCTCTTCTCTGGGGCCAACGTCCTGACTTTC	CASSSPNGLFSGANVLTF
.	TRBJ2-5	TRBV27	few	TGTGCCAGCAGTTTTTTATTCCAAGAGACCCAGTACTTC	CASSFLFQETQYF
.	TRBJ2-7	TRBV7-8	.	TGTGCCAGCAGCTTAGCCGCAGGTTACGAGCAGTACTTC	CASSLAAGYEQYF
.	TRBJ1-1	TRBV27	.	TGTGCCAGCAGAAAAGCGAACACTGAAGCTTTCTTT	CASRKANTEAFF
.	TRBJ2-7	TRBV4-1	once	TGCGCCAGCAGCCAAAGCGGACATTACTCCTACGAGCAGTACTTC	CASSQSGHYSYEQYF
.	TRBJ2-7	TRBV5-1	.	TGCGCCAGCAGCTTGGATTCACTTTTATCCTACGAGCAGTACTTC	CASSLDSLLSYEQYF
.	TRBJ2-2	TRBV5-1	.	TGCGCCAGCAGCTTGGTGGGTGAGGTGGACACCGGGGAGCTGTTTTTT	CASSLVGEVDTGELFF
TRBD1	TRBJ1-4	TRBV2	.	TGTGCCAGCACCCGGGACAGGGAGGCCCTTGGTGAAAAACTGTTTTTT	CASTRDREALGEKLFF
TRBD1	TRBJ2-1	TRBV3-1/TRBV3-2	.	TGTGCCAGCAGCTCAACAGGGGCCAATGAGCAGTTCTTC	CASSSTGANEQFF
.	TRBJ1-6	TRBV6-1	.	TGTGCCAGCAGTGAACTCAGGGAATCTTCACCCCTCCACTTT	CASSELRESSPLHF
TRBD2	TRBJ2-2	TRBV7-3	.	TGTGCCAGCAGCCGGACTAGCTCGGCGAACACCGGGGAGCTGTTTTTT	CASSRTSSANTGELFF
.	TRBJ1-1	TRBV28	.	TGTGCCAGCAGTTTATCCGTATTTGAAGCTTTCTTT	CASSLSVFEAFF
.	TRBJ1-3	TRBV28	once	TGTGCCAGCAGTTTACCGGGGGGCTCTGGAAACACCATATATTTT	CASSLPGGSGNTIYF
.	TRBJ2-7	TRBV6-1	few	TGTGCCAGCAGTGAAGGGGCATACGAGCAGTACTTC	CASSEGAYEQYF
TRBD1	TRBJ1-2	TRBV27	.	TGTGCCAGCAGTTCAGGACAGGGTGTCGGCTACACCTTC	CASSSGQGVGYTF
.	TRBJ1-1	TRBV14	.	TGTGCCAGCAGCCACCCTACGGGTCCTGAAGCTTTCTTT	CASSHPTGPEAFF
TRBD2	TRBJ2-7	TRBV18	.	TGTGCCAGCTCAAGACTAGCGGGGAGCTACGAGCAGTACTTC	CASSRLAGSYEQYF
TRBD2	TRBJ2-1	TRBV7-9	.	TGTGCCAGCAGCCGGACTAGCGGGAGCAACAATGAGCAGTTCTTC	CASSRTSGSNNEQFF
TRBD2	TRBJ2-3	TRBV5-1	.	TGCGCCAGCAGCTCGCCCGGGACTAGCGGCTACACAGATACGCAGTATTTT	CASSSPGTSGYTDTQYF
TRBD2	TRBJ2-1	TRBV9	.	TGTGCCAGCAGCGTGAGCGGGGAATCCTACAATGAGCAGTTCTTC	CASSVSGESYNEQFF
.	TRBJ2-2	TRBV9	.	TGTGCCAGCAGCGTCGGGTTTACCGGGGAGCTGTTTTTT	CASSVGFTGELFF
.	TRBJ2-7	TRBV6-5	.	TGTGCCAGCAATTACAGGGCCTACGAGCAGTACTTC	CASNYRAYEQYF
.	TRBJ1-1	TRBV28	.	TGTGCCAGCAGTTTATCTGAGGGACAACTGAACACTGAAGCTTTCTTT	CASSLSEGQLNTEAFF
.	TRBJ1-1	TRBV27	.	TGTGCCAGCAGTTTTGCTGGGGACACTGAAGCTTTCTTT	CASSFAGDTEAFF
TRBD2	TRBJ2-1	TRBV6-2/TRBV6-3	.	TGTGCCAGCAGTTACAGCGTCCTAGCGGGAGTCTCCGTTCCTGAGCAGTTCTTC	CASSYSVLAGVSVPEQFF
TRBD1	TRBJ2-7	TRBV7-9	.	TGTGCCAGCAGCTTAGCTCCCGGGACAGTCTCCTACGAGCAGTACTTC	CASSLAPGTVSYEQYF
TRBD2	TRBJ2-3	TRBV3-1/TRBV3-2	.	TGTGCCAGCAGCCAATTCGGGGGGGGGACAGATACGCAGTATTTT	CASSQFGGGTDTQYF
.	TRBJ1-1	TRBV4-3	.	TGCGCCAGCAGCCCTGGGACACGACACACTGAAGCTTTCTTT	CASSPGTRHTEAFF
TRBD1	TRBJ2-3	TRBV5-1	.	TGCGCCAGCAGCCCGGGACAGAGCACAGATACGCAGTATTTT	CASSPGQSTDTQYF
TRBD1	TRBJ1-2	TRBV28	.	TGTGCCAGCAGTCGACAGGGAGGAGGCTACACCTTC	CASSRQGGGYTF
.	TRBJ2-2	TRBV24-1	.	TGTGCCACCTCTGGGGCGCGGGACACCGGGGAGCTGTTTTTT	CATSGARDTGELFF
.	TRBJ2-7	TRBV19	.	TGTGCCAGTAGTGCCGGGCTTTTTTACGAGCAGTACTTC	CASSAGLFYEQYF
TRBD1	TRBJ1-6	TRBV4-3	.	TGCGCCAGCAGCTTCGAACGGGACAGATTTTCACCCCTCCACTTT	CASSFERDRFSPLHF
.	TRBJ2-7	TRBV28	.	TGTGCCAGACCTCCGGAAACCTACGAGCAGTACTTC	CARPPETYEQYF
.	TRBJ1-6	TRBV6-2/TRBV6-3	.	TGTGCCAGCAGTACCCGATGGAGCTCCTATAATTCACCCCTCCACTTT	CASSTRWSSYNSPLHF
.	TRBJ1-2	TRBV28	few	TGTGCCAGCAGCGGTTACGGGGGCTACACCTTC	CASSGYGGYTF
.	TRBJ1-6	TRBV9	.	TGTGCCAGCAGCGTAGAGGGCAGGCCAGGGTATTCACCCCTCCACTTT	CASSVEGRPGYSPLHF
TRBD1	TRBJ1-3	TRBV9	.	TGTGCCAGCAGCGACTCCGGGACAGGGGGCTTCGGTGGAAACACCATATATTTT	CASSDSGTGGFGGNTIYF
TRBD1	TRBJ1-1	TRBV18	.	TGTGCCAGCTCACCAACCGGGACAGGGGAGCGAACTGAAGCTTTCTTT	CASSPTGTGERTEAFF
.	TRBJ1-1	TRBV2	.	TGTGCCAGCAGTGAATCCAACTACGGGCCGAGCACTGAAGCTTTCTTT	CASSESNYGPSTEAFF
.	TRBJ2-7	TRBV6-5	.	TGTGCCAGCAGACAAGTCTCCGAGCAGTACTTC	CASRQVSEQYF
.	TRBJ1-5	TRBV7-9	.	TGTGCCAGCCGGGGGGATGAGCAGCCCCAGCATTTT	CASRGDEQPQHF
.	TRBJ1-1	TRBV6-4	few	TGTGCCAGCAGCGAATCACCGAACACTGAAGCTTTCTTT	CASSESPNTEAFF
TRBD1	TRBJ2-6	TRBV28	.	TGTGCCAGCAGTCGAACGGGACAGGGAAAAGCTGGGGCCAACGTCCTGACTTTC	CASSRTGQGKAGANVLTF
.	TRBJ1-4	TRBV5-1	.	TGCGCCAGCAGCTTGTTTCCCGGGAGCGATGAAAAACTGTTTTTT	CASSLFPGSDEKLFF
.	TRBJ2-7	TRBV4-1	.	TGCGCCAGCAGGCTGCAGGAGGGTACGGAGCAGTACTTC	CASRLQEGTEQYF
TRBD1	TRBJ2-7	TRBV10-3	.	TGTACAACTGGGACAGGCAACTACGAGCAGTACTTC	CTTGTGNYEQYF